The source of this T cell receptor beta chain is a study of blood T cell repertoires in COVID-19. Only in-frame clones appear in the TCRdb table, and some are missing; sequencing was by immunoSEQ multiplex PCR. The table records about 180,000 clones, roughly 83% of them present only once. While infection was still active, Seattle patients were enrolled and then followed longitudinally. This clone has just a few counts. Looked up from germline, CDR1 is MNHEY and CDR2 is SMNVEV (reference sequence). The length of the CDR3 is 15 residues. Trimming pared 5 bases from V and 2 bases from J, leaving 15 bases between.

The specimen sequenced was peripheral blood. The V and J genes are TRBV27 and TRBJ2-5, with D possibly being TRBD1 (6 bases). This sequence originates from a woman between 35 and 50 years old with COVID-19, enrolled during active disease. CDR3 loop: CASSIGTLQQETQYF. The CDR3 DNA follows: TGTGCCAGCAGTATTGGGACATTACAGCAAGAGACCCAGTACTTC.